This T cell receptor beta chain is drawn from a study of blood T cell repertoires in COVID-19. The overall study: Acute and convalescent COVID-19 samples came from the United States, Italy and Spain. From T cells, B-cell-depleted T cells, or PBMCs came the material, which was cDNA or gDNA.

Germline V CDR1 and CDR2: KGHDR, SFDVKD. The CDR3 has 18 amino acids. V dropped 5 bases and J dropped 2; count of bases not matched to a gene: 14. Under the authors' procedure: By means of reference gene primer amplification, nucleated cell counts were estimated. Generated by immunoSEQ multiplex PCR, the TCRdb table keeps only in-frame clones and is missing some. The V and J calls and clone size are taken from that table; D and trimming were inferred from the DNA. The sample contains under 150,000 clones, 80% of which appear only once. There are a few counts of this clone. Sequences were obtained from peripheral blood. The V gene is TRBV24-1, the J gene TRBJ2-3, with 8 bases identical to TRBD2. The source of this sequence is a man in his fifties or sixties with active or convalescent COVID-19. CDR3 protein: CATSGLVLAGRFTDTQYF. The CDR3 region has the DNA TGTGCCACCAGTGGTCTTGTTCTAGCGGGTCGATTCACAGATACGCAGTATTTT.